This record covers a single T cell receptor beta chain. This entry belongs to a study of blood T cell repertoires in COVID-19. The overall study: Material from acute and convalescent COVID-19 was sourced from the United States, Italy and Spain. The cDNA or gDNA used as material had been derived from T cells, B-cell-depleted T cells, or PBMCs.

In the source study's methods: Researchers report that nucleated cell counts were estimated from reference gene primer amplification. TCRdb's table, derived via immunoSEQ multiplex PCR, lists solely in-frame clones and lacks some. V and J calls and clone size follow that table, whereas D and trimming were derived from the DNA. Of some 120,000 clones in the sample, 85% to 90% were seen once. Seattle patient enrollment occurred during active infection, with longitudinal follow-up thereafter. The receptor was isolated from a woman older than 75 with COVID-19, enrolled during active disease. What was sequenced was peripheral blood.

The CDR3: CASSFPPASGRIGQFF. The CDR3 DNA sequence: TGTGCCAGCAGTTTTCCCCCCGCTAGCGGGAGAATCGGGCAGTTCTTC. This sequence joins TRBV28 and TRBJ2-1; 10 bases fit TRBD2. V shed 3 bases and J 12 bases; nucleotides not matched to a gene: 14. Germline CDR1 and CDR2: MDHEN and SYDVKM. The CDR3 runs to 16 residues.